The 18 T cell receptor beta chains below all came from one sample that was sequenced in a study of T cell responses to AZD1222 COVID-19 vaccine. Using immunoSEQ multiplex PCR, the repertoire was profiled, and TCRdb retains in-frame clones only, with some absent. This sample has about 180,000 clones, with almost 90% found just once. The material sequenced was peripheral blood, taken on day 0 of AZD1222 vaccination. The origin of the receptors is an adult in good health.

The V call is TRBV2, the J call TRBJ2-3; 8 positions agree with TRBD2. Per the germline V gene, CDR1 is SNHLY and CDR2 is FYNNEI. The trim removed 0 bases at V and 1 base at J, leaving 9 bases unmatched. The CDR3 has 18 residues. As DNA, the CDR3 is TGTGCCAGCAGTGAAGCGGCCCCGGGACTAGTGGGCACAGATACGCAGTATTTT. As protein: CASSEAAPGLVGTDTQYF.

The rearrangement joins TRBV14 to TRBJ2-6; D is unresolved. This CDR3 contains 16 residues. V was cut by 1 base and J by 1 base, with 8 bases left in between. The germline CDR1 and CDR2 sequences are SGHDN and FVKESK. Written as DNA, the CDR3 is TGTGCCAGCAGCCAAGGAACTGGGTCTGGGGCCAACGTCCTGACTTTC. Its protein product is CASSQGTGSGANVLTF.

The CDR3: CASTLPPLAGGLLGKTDTQYF. In DNA form, the CDR3 reads TGTGCCAGCACCCTCCCCCCACTAGCGGGGGGGCTTTTAGGGAAAACAGATACGCAGTATTTT. This chain links TRBV2 with TRBJ2-3; TRBD2 matches at 13 bases. With 7 bases clipped from V and 3 bases from J, the junction kept 22 bases outside the gene matches. Looked up from germline, CDR1 is SNHLY and CDR2 is FYNNEI. The CDR3 has 21 amino acids.

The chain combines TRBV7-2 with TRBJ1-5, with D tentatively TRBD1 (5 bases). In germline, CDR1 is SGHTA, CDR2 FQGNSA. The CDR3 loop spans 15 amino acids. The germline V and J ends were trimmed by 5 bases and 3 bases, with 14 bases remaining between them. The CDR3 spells CASSPRGAYNQPQHF. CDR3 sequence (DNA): TGTGCCAGCAGCCCAAGGGGCGCTTACAATCAGCCCCAGCATTTT.

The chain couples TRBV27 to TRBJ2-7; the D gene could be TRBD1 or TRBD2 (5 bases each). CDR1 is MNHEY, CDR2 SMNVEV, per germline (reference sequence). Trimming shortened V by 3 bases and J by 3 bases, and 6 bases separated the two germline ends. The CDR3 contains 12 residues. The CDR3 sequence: CASSFGGYEQYF. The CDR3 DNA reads TGTGCCAGCAGTTTTGGGGGCTACGAGCAGTACTTC.

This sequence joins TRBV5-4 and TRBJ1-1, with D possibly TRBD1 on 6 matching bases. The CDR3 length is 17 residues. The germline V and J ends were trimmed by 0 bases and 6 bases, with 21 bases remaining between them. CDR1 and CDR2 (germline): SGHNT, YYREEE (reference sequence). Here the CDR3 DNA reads TGTGCCAGCAGCTTGGGGGCGGGGGCTCGACATCTATCTGAAGCTTTCTTT. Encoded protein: CASSLGAGARHLSEAFF.

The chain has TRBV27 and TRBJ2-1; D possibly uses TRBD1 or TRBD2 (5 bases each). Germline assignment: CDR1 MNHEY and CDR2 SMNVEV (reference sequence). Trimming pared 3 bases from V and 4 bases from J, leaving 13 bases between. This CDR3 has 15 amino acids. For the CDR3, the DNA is TGTGCCAGCAGTTTCCGGCCCGAGGGGTACAATGAGCAGTTCTTC. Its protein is CASSFRPEGYNEQFF.

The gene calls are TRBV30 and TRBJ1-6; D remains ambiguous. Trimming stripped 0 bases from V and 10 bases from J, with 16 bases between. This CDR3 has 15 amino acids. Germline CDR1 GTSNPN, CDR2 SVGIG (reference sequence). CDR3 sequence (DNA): TGTGCCTGGAGTGTATCTCTCGACACGGTATCACCCCTCCACTTT. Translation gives CAWSVSLDTVSPLHF.

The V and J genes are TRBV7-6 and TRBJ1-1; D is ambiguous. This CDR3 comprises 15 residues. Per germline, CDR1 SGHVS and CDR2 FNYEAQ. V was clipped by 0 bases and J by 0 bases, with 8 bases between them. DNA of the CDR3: TGTGCCAGCAGCTTAGCACGTGGTGTGAACACTGAAGCTTTCTTT. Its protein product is CASSLARGVNTEAFF.

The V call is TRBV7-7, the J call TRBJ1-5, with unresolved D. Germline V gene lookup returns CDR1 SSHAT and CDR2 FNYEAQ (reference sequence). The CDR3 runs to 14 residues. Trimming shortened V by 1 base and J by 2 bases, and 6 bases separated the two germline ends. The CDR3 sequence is CASSLGRGNQPQHF. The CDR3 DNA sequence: TGTGCCAGCAGCTTAGGGCGGGGCAATCAGCCCCAGCATTTT.

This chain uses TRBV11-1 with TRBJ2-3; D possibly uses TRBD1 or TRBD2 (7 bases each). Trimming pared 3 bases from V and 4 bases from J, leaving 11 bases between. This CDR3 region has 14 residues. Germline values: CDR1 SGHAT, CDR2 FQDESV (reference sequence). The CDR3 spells CASSLGGGADTQYF. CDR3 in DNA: TGTGCCAGCAGCTTGGGAGGGGGCGCAGATACGCAGTATTTT.

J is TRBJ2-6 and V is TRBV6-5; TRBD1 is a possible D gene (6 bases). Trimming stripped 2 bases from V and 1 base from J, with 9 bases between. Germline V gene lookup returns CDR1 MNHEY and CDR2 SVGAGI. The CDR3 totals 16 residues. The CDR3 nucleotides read TGTGCCAGCAGTTACACAGGGCAGTCTGGGGCCAACGTCCTGACTTTC. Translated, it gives CASSYTGQSGANVLTF.

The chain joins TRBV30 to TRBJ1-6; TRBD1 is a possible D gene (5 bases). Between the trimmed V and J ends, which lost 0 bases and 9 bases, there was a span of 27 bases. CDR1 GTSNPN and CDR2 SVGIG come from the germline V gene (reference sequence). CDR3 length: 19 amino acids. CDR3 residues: CAWSVTGTTVVIRGSPLHF. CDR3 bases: TGTGCCTGGAGTGTAACGGGAACGACAGTTGTCATAAGAGGTTCACCCCTCCACTTT. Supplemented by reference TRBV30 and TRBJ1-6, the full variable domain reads SQTIHQWPATLVQPVGSPLSLECTVEGTSNPNLYWYRQAAGRGLQLLFYSVGIGQISSEVPQNLSASRPQDRQFILSSKKLLLSDSGFYLCAWSVTGTTVVIRGSPLHFGNGTRLTVT.

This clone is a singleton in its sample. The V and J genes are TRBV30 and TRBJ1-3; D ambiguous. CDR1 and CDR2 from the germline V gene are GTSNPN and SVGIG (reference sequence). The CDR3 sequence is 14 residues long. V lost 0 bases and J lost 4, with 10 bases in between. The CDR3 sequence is CAWSVLGSGNTIYF. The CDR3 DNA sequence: TGTGCCTGGAGTGTACTAGGGTCAGGAAACACCATATATTTT.

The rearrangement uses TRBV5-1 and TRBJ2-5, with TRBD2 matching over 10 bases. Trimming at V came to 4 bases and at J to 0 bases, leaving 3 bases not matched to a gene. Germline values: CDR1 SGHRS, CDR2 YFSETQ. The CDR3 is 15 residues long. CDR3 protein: CASSPLAGDQETQYF. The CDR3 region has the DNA TGCGCCAGCAGCCCTCTAGCGGGGGACCAAGAGACCCAGTACTTC.

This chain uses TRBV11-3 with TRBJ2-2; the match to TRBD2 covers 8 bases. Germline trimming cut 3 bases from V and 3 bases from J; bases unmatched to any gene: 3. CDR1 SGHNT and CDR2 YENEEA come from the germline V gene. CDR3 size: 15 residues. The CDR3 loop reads CASSFSGAYTGELFF. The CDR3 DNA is TGTGCCAGCAGCTTTAGCGGGGCGTACACCGGGGAGCTGTTTTTT.

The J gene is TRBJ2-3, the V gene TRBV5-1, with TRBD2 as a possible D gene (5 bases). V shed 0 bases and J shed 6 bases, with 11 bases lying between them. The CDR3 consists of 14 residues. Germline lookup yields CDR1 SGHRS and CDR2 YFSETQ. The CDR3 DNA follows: TGCGCCAGCAGCTTGGGAACCAGCGGCGATACGCAGTATTTT. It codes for CASSLGTSGDTQYF.

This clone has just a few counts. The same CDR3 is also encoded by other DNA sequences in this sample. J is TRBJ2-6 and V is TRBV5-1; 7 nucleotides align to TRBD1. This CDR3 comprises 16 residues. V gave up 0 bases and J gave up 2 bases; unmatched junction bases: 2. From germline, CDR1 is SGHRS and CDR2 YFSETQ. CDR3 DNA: TGCGCCAGCAGCTTGGGGCAGGGGGCTGGGGCCAACGTCCTGACTTTC. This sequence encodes CASSLGQGAGANVLTF.